This T cell receptor beta chain originates from a study of OX40 agonist ivuxolimab in advanced cancers. Clones were sequenced by immunoSEQ multiplex PCR, and TCRdb holds only the in-frame ones, with some missing. The sample has about 71,000 clones; roughly 89% are singletons. Germline V gene data show CDR1 as MGHRA and CDR2 as YSYEKL. CDR3 length: 16 amino acids. V lost 0 bases to trimming and J lost 6 bases, with 18 bases between them. Sequencing was performed on CD4+ or CD8+ T cells sorted from blood, taken in a trial of the OX40 agonist ivuxolimab. This TCR derives from an adult with an advanced solid tumor such as melanoma, head and neck, liver or kidney cancer. The rearrangement uses TRBV4-1 and TRBJ2-7; D tentatively reads TRBD1 or TRBD2 (5 bases each). CDR3 in DNA: TGCGCCAGCAGCCAAGAGCGAGGGAGACCCCAGGGCGAGCAGTACTTC. Translation gives CASSQERGRPQGEQYF.